The sample holds a few counts of the clone carrying this T cell receptor beta chain. Construction of the TCRbeta library involved unique molecular identifiers. TCRdb ran MiXCR on the PCR reads and lists one entry per CDR3 protein. The repertoire has roughly 350,000 distinct CDR3 sequences, around 15% of them found once; the top ten carry around two fifths. Germline CDR1 reads MNHEY; CDR2 reads SVGAGI. This CDR3 has 14 amino acids. V lost 4 bases to trimming and J lost 4 bases; unmatched junction nucleotides: 6. This sample is drawn from a study of T-cell reconstitution after alpha-beta-depleted transplantation in children.

The chain uses TRBV6-5 and TRBJ2-7; 8 bases match TRBD1. The material was PBMCs, mostly from graft donor cells, obtained 360 days after TCRalphabeta/CD19-depleted stem cell transplant. The clonotype originates from a male patient aged 2-15 years who had a stem cell transplant for acute lymphoblastic leukemia, so the T cells may come from the graft donor. The CDR3 DNA reads TGTGCCAGCAGTTGGGGGACAGGAGAATACGAGCAGTACTTC. Amino acid sequence: CASSWGTGEYEQYF.